This TCR beta chain was recorded in a study of blood T cell repertoires in COVID-19. Whole-study context: Specimens from acute and convalescent COVID-19 originated in the United States, Italy and Spain.

Repertoires were generated with immunoSEQ multiplex PCR, while TCRdb's copy carries only in-frame clones and drops some. This sample has some 63,000 clones; around 80% occur once, and the top ten carry around 32%. The specimen was peripheral blood. This receptor was identified in a human donor in a cohort sampled during active COVID-19.

The CDR3 region is CASSDLQGRTDTQYF. CDR3 coding DNA: TGTGCCAGTAGCGACTTACAGGGTCGGACAGATACGCAGTATTTT. The rearrangement joins TRBV19 to TRBJ2-3, with D perhaps TRBD1 (6 bases). Germline V gene sequence: CDR1 LNHDA, CDR2 SQIVND (reference sequence). The length of the CDR3 is 15 residues. V was shortened by 6 bases and J by 3 bases, with 16 bases between the two germline ends.